These 14 T cell receptor beta chains originate from one sample sequenced in a study of T cell repertoires in cytomegalovirus infection. MiXCR, applied by TCRdb to the reads, yields one record per CDR3 protein. Of about 310,000 distinct CDR3 sequences listed, around 10% were seen once; the top ten hold more than 2.5%. Sequenced material: PBMCs. Source of these receptors: a human donor in good health (CMV status not recorded). Some clones in this sample may be carry-over from other donors' samples.

This clonotype was found many times. The CDR3, as DNA: TGCGCCAGCAGCTTGGAGATTACAGGGGCCACTGAAGCTTTCTTT. Its translation: CASSLEITGATEAFF. This sequence joins TRBV5-1 and TRBJ1-1; 7 bases map to TRBD1. CDR1 is SGHRS, CDR2 YFSETQ, per germline. With 0 bases clipped from V and 4 bases from J, the junction kept 6 bases outside the gene matches. CDR3 length: 15 residues. Filled out from reference TRBV5-1 and TRBJ1-1, the complete variable domain reads KAGVTQTPRYLIKTRGQQVTLSCSPISGHRSVSWYQQTPGQGLQFLFEYFSETQRNKGNFPGRFSGRQFSNSRSEMNVSTLELGDSALYLCASSLEITGATEAFFGQGTRLTVV.

The rearrangement links TRBV3-1 to TRBJ2-1; perhaps TRBD1 as D (6 bases). The CDR3 loop spans 15 amino acids. Trimming removed 1 base from V and 2 bases from J, with 9 bases in between. Germline V gives CDR1 LGHDT, CDR2 YNNKEL (reference sequence). CDR3 nucleotides: TGTGCCAGCAGCCAAGTGGGGGCGGCCTACAATGAGCAGTTCTTC. Its translation: CASSQVGAAYNEQFF.

This clonotype was detected many times. The rearrangement joins TRBV6-2 or TRBV6-3 to TRBJ1-6; D is uncertain. The germline V and J ends were trimmed by 2 bases and 7 bases, with 3 bases remaining between them. Germline V gene data show CDR1 as MNHEY and CDR2 as SVGEGT. There are 12 residues in the CDR3. The CDR3 is CASSYLNSPLHF. DNA of the CDR3: TGTGCCAGCAGTTACCTAAATTCACCCCTCCACTTT.

This clonotype has more than one count but fewer than ten. This chain uses TRBV19 with TRBJ2-2, with TRBD2 as a possible D gene (6 bases). The germline CDR1 and CDR2 sequences are LNHDA and SQIVND (reference sequence). Trimming pared 5 bases from V and 8 bases from J, leaving 21 bases between. This CDR3 is 16 amino acids long. The CDR3 DNA is TGTGCCAGTAGTGACGGGGGACGGAATTATATGGGGGAGCTGTTTTTT. It encodes CASSDGGRNYMGELFF. Together with reference TRBV19 and TRBJ2-2, the CDR3 gives the full variable domain: DGGITQSPKYLFRKEGQNVTLSCEQNLNHDAMYWYRQDPGQGLRLIYYSQIVNDFQKGDIAEGYSVSREKKESFPLTVTSAQKNPTAFYLCASSDGGRNYMGELFFGEGSRLTVL.

This clonotype was picked up many times. V usage is TRBV7-6 and J usage is TRBJ1-3; D uncertain. CDR1 and CDR2 from the germline V gene are SGHVS and FNYEAQ. Trimming took off 4 bases at V and 2 bases at J, with 12 bases between the two ends. The CDR3 has 15 residues. DNA of the CDR3: TGTGCCAGCAGCTCTGGAGGGCACACTGGAAACACCATATATTTT. It yields the protein CASSSGGHTGNTIYF.

This clonotype has only a few counts. The chain has TRBV15 and TRBJ1-1, with D tentatively TRBD1 (5 bases). The ends were cut back, 0 bases at V and 3 bases at J, with 17 bases in the middle. This CDR3 spans 17 amino acids. The V gene's germline CDR1 is LNHNV and CDR2 YYDKDF (reference sequence). CDR3 sequence: CATSRDGGSVSYTEAFF. For the CDR3, the DNA is TGTGCCACCAGCAGAGATGGGGGTTCTGTATCGTACACTGAAGCTTTCTTT. Using reference TRBV15 and TRBJ1-1 for the parts outside the CDR3, the full variable domain is DAMVIQNPRYQVTQFGKPVTLSCSQTLNHNVMYWYQQKSSQAPKLLFHYYDKDFNNEADTPDNFQSRRPNTSFCFLDIRSPGLGDTAMYLCATSRDGGSVSYTEAFFGQGTRLTVV.

This clonotype was seen ten or more times. The genes are TRBV7-9 and TRBJ2-1, with 7 bases matching TRBD1. Germline loops: CDR1 SEHNR, CDR2 FQNEAQ (reference sequence). Trimming cost V 5 bases and J 9 bases; bases outside gene matches: 7. The CDR3 loop spans 13 amino acids. CDR3 nucleotide sequence: TGTGCCAGCAGCGGTCGAGGGGGCGGTGAGCAGTTCTTC. Its protein is CASSGRGGGEQFF.

The sample holds many counts of this clonotype. The genes are TRBV6-1 and TRBJ2-7, with 11 bases that match TRBD1. This CDR3 has 14 amino acids. The J segment lost 6 bases and the V segment lost 8 bases, leaving 9 bases of the junction unmatched. The germline CDR1 and CDR2 sequences are MNHNS and SASEGT. The CDR3, as DNA: TGTGCCAGCCGCTGGACAGGGGGCAAAGGCGAGCAGTACGTC. This sequence encodes CASRWTGGKGEQYV.

This clonotype was counted ten times or more. This rearrangement joins TRBV6-5 to TRBJ2-1, with 7 bases that match TRBD1. The CDR3 contains 15 residues. Germline lookup yields CDR1 MNHEY and CDR2 SVGAGI. Trimming cost V 5 bases and J 8 bases; bases outside gene matches: 12. CDR3: CASSPTGTAPYEQFF. The CDR3, as DNA: TGTGCCAGCAGTCCAACCGGGACAGCCCCGTATGAGCAGTTCTTC.

In this sample, this clonotype turned up many times. The rearrangement joins TRBV19 to TRBJ2-7; D call uncertain. V shed 4 bases and J shed 7 bases, with 11 bases lying between them. The CDR3 has 12 residues. Germline values: CDR1 LNHDA, CDR2 SQIVND (reference sequence). Written as DNA, the CDR3 is TGTGCCAGTAGTACCCGCTGTGCAGAGCAGTACGTC. The encoded protein is CASSTRCAEQYV.

The sample holds many counts of this clonotype. The CDR3 spells CASSLGTTYHEQFF. CDR3 DNA: TGTGCCAGCAGCTTAGGGACCACCTATCATGAGCAGTTCTTC. J is TRBJ2-1 and V is TRBV11-2; D uncertain. Germline lookup yields CDR1 SGHAT and CDR2 FQNNGV. V was trimmed by 1 base and J by 8 bases, leaving 12 bases between them. The CDR3 covers 14 residues.

This clonotype was observed many times. The CDR3 region has the DNA TGTGCCAGCAGCCCGGACGGAGCCTATGGCTACACCTTC. It encodes CASSPDGAYGYTF. The chain employs TRBV11-1 and TRBJ1-2; D is uncertain. Germline loops: CDR1 SGHAT, CDR2 FQDESV (reference sequence). V lost 5 bases and J 4 bases, leaving 11 bases between the germline ends. This CDR3 is built from 13 residues. The variable domain in full, completed from reference TRBV11-1 and TRBJ1-2, reads EAEVAQSPRYKITEKSQAVAFWCDPISGHATLYWYRQILGQGPELLVQFQDESVVDDSQLPKDRFSAERLKGVDSTLKIQPAELGDSAMYLCASSPDGAYGYTFGSGTRLTVV.

The genes are TRBV5-1 and TRBJ2-2; maybe TRBD2 (6 bases). Deletions cut 4 bases from V and 3 bases from J, with 16 bases between. Germline lookup yields CDR1 SGHRS and CDR2 YFSETQ. This CDR3 has 16 residues. This CDR3 is CASSRRAPGDTGELFF. Written as DNA, the CDR3 is TGCGCCAGCAGCCGCCGGGCCCCGGGAGACACCGGGGAGCTGTTTTTT.

The chain recombines TRBV29-1 with TRBJ2-6; D is possibly TRBD1 (6 bases). The CDR3 covers 15 residues. The V and J ends lost 4 bases and 1 base respectively, with 11 bases between them. The germline CDR1 and CDR2 sequences are SQVTM and ANQGSEA. The CDR3 region is CSVGPTGSGANVLTF. The DNA of the CDR3 is TGCAGCGTTGGCCCCACAGGGTCTGGGGCCAACGTCCTGACTTTC. Full variable domain (outside the CDR3, taken from reference TRBV29-1 and TRBJ2-6): SAVISQKPSRDICQRGTSLTIQCQVDSQVTMMFWYRQQPGQSLTLIATANQGSEATYESGFVIDKFPISRPNLTFSTLTVSNMSPEDSSIYLCSVGPTGSGANVLTFGAGSRLTVL.